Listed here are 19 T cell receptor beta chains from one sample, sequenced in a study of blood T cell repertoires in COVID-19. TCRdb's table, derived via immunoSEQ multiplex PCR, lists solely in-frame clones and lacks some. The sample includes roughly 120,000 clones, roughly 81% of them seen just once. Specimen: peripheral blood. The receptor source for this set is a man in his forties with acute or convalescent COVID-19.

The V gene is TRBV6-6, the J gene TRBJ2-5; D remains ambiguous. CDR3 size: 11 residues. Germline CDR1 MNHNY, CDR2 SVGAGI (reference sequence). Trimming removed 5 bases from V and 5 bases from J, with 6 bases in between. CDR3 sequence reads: CASSPRETQYF. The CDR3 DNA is TGTGCCAGCAGTCCCCGGGAGACCCAGTACTTC.

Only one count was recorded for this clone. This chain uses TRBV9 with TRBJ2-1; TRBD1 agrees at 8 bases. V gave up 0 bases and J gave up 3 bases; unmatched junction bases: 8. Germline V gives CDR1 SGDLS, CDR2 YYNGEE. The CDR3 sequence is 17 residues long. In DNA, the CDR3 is TGTGCCAGCAGCGTAGCCTCCGACAGGGGATTCTACAATGAGCAGTTCTTC. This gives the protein CASSVASDRGFYNEQFF.

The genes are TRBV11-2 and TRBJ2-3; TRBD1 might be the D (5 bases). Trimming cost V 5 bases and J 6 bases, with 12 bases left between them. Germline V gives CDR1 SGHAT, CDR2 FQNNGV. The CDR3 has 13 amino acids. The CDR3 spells CASSLQVVDTQYF. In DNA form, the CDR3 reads TGTGCCAGCAGCCTACAGGTGGTGGATACGCAGTATTTT.

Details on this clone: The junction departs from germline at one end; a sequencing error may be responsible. CDR3 residues: CASSEGLRGDSQYF. CDR3 sequence (DNA): TGTGCCAGCAGTGAAGGGCTCCGGGGAGATTCGCAGTATTTT. The chain carries TRBV6-1 and TRBJ2-3; D might be TRBD2 (5 bases). CDR1 MNHNS and CDR2 SASEGT come from the germline V gene. This CDR3 region has 14 residues.

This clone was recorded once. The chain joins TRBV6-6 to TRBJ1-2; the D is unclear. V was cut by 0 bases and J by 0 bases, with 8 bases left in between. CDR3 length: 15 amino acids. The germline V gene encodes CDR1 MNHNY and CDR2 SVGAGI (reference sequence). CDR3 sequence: CASSYSIEPNYGYTF. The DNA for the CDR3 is TGTGCCAGCAGTTACTCGATAGAACCTAACTATGGCTACACCTTC.

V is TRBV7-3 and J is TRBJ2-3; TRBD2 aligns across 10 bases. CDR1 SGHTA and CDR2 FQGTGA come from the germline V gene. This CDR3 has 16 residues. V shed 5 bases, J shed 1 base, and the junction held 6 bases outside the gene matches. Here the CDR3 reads CASSLSSGGGTDTQYF. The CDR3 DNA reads TGTGCCAGCAGCCTCTCCAGCGGGGGGGGCACAGATACGCAGTATTTT. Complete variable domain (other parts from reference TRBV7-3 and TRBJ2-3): GAGVSQTPSNKVTEKGKYVELRCDPISGHTALYWYRQSLGQGPEFLIYFQGTGAADDSGLPNDRFFAVRPEGSVSTLKIQRTERGDSAVYLCASSLSSGGGTDTQYFGPGTRLTVL.

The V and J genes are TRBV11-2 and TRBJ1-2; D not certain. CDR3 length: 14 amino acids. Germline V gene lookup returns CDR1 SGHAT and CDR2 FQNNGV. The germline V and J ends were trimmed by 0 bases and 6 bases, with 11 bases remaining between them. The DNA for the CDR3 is TGTGCCAGCAGCTTAGACGGGGATTCGGATGGCTACACCTTC. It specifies CASSLDGDSDGYTF.

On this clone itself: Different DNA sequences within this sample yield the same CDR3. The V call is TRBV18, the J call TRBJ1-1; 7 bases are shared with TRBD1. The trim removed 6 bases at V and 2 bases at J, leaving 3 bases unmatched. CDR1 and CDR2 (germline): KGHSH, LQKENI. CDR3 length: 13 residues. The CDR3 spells CASSSGGNTEAFF. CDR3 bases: TGTGCCAGCTCCTCAGGGGGTAACACTGAAGCTTTCTTT.

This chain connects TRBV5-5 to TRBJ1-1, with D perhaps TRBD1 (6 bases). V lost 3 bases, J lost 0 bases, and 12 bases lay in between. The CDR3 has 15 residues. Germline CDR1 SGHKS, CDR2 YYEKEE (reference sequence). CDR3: CASSSDRPLNTEAFF. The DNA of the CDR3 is TGTGCCAGCAGCTCAGACAGGCCCTTGAACACTGAAGCTTTCTTT.

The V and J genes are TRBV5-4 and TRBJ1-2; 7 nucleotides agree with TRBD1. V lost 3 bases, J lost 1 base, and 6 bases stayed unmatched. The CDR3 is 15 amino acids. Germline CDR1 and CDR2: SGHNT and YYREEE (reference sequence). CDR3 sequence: CASSSDRTLNYGYTF. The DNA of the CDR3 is TGTGCCAGCAGCTCGGACAGGACGCTTAACTATGGCTACACCTTC.

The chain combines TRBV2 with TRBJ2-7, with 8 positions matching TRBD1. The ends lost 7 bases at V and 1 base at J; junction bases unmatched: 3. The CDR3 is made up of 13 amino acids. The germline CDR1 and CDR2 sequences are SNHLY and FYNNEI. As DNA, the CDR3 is TGTGCCAGCACCTGGACAGGGTCCTACGAGCAGTACTTC. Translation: CASTWTGSYEQYF.

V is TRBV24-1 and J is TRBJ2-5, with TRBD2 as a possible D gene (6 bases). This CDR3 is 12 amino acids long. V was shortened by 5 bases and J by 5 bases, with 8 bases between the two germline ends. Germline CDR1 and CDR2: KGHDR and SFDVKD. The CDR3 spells CATSGRGETQYF. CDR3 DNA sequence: TGTGCCACCAGTGGGCGGGGCGAGACCCAGTACTTC.

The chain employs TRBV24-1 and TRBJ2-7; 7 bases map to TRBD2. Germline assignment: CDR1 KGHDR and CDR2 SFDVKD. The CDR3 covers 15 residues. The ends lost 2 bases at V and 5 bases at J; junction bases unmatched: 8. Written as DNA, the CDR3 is TGTGCCACCAGTGATTCGACTGGACTAGTGGACGAGCAGTACTTC. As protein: CATSDSTGLVDEQYF.

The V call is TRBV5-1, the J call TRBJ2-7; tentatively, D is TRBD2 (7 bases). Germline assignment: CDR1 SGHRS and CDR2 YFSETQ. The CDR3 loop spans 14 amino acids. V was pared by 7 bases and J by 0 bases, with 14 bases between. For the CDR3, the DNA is TGCGCCAGCGGGGGGGGCCCGAGCTCCTACGAGCAGTACTTC. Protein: CASGGGPSSYEQYF.

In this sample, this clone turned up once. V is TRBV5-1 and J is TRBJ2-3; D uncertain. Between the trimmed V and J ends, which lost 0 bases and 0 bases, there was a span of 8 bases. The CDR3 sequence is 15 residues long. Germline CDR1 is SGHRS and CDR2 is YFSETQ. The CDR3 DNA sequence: TGCGCCAGCAGCTTGGTTAGTACTAGCACAGATACGCAGTATTTT. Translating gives CASSLVSTSTDTQYF.

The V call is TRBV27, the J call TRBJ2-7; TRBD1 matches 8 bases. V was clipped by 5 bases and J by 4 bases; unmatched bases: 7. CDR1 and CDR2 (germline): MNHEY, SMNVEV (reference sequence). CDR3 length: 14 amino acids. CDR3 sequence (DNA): TGTGCCAGCAGTGCCGGGACAGGAGCGTACGAGCAGTACTTC. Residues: CASSAGTGAYEQYF.

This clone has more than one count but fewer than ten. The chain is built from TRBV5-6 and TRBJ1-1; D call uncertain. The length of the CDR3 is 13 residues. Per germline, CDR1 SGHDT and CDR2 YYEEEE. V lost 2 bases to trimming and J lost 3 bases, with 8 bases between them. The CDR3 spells CASSFRRDTEAFF. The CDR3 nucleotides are TGTGCCAGCAGCTTCCGCCGGGACACTGAAGCTTTCTTT.

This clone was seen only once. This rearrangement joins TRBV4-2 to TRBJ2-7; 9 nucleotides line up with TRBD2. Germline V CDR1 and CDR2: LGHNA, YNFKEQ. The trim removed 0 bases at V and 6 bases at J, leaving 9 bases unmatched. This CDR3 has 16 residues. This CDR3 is CASSQDIRAGGGEQYF. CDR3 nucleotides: TGTGCCAGCAGCCAAGATATTAGAGCGGGGGGTGGCGAGCAGTACTTC.

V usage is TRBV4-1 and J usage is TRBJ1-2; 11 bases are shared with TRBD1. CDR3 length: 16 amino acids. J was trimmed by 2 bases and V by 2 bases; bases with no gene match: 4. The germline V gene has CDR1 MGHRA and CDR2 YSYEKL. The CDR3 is CASSQPRTGGNYGYTF. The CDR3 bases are TGCGCCAGCAGCCAACCCCGGACAGGGGGCAACTATGGCTACACCTTC.